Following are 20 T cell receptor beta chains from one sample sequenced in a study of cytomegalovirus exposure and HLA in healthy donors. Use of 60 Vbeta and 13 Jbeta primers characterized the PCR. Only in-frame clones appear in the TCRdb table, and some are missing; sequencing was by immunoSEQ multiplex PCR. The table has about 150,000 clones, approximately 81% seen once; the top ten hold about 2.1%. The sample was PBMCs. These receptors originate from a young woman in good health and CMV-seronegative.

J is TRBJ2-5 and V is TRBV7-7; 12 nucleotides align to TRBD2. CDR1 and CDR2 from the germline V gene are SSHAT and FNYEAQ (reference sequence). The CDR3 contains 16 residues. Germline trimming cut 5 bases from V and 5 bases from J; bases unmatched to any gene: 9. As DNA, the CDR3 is TGTGCCAGCAGCCGTGGGCTAGCGGGGGGGCGGGAGACCCAGTACTTC. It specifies CASSRGLAGGRETQYF.

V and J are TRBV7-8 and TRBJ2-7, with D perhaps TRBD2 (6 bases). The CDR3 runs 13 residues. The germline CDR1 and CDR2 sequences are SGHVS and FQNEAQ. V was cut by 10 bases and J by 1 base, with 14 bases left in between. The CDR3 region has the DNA TGTGCCACCGGCGGGATTGGATCCTACGAGCAGTACTTC. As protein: CATGGIGSYEQYF.

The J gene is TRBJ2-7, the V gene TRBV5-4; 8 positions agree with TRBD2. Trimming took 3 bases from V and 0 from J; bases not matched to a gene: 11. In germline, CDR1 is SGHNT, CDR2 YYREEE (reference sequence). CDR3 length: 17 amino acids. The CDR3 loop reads CASSSDSGEASSYEQYF. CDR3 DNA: TGTGCCAGCAGCTCTGATAGCGGGGAAGCGTCCTCCTACGAGCAGTACTTC.

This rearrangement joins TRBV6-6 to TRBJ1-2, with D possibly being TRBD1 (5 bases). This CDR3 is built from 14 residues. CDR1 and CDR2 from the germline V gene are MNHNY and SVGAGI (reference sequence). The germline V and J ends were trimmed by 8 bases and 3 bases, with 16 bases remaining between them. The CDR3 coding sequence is TGTGCCAGCTCCCCCATGGGGGGAGACTATGGCTACACCTTC. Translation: CASSPMGGDYGYTF.

The CDR3 DNA is TGTGCCAGCAGCCCCCCCGGGGGTTCGGCTTTCTTT. This encodes CASSPPGGSAFF. The chain uses TRBV7-3 and TRBJ1-1; D may be TRBD1 (5 bases). Trimming cost V 5 bases and J 11 bases, with 15 bases left between them. The germline gives CDR1 SGHTA, CDR2 FQGTGA. CDR3 length equals 12 residues.

CDR3 nucleotide sequence: TGTGCCAGCAGCTTGGTCGGGGGGAGCACAGATACGCAGTATTTT. Translation: CASSLVGGSTDTQYF. This chain connects TRBV7-2 to TRBJ2-3, with TRBD2 identical over 7 bases. This CDR3 spans 15 amino acids. Germline assignment: CDR1 SGHTA and CDR2 FQGNSA. The J segment lost 0 bases and the V segment lost 3 bases, leaving 3 bases of the junction unmatched.

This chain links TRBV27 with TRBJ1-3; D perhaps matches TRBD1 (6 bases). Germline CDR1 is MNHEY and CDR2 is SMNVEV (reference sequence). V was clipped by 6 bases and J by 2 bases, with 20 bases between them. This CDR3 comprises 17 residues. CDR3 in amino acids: CASSRLGTSHTGNTIYF. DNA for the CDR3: TGTGCCAGCAGCCGACTCGGGACATCCCACACTGGAAACACCATATATTTT.

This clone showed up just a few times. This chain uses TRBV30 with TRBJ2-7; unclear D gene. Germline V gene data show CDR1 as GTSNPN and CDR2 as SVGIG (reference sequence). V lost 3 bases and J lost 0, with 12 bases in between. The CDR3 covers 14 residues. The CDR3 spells CAWRARHYSYEQYF. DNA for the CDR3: TGTGCCTGGAGAGCCAGGCATTACTCCTACGAGCAGTACTTC.

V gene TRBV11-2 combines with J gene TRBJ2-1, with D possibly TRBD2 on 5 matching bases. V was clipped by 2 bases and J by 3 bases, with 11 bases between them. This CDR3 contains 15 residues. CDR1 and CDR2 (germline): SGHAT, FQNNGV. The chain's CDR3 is CASSLLGGLYNEQFF. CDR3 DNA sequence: TGTGCCAGCAGCTTACTTGGAGGACTCTACAATGAGCAGTTCTTC.

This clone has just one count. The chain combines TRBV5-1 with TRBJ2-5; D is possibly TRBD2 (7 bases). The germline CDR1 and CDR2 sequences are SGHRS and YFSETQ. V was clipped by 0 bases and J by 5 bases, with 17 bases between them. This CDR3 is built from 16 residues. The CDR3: CASSLDGGPGVETQYF. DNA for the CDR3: TGCGCCAGCAGCTTGGACGGGGGGCCCGGAGTTGAGACCCAGTACTTC.

The CDR3 region has the DNA TGTGCCAGCAGGCAACAGGGCTCCTACGAGCAGTACTTC. Translation gives CASRQQGSYEQYF. V and J are TRBV28 and TRBJ2-7, with D possibly being TRBD1 (6 bases). The CDR3 totals 13 residues. The V end lost 6 bases, the J end lost 0 bases, and 9 bases lay between the germline ends. In germline, CDR1 is MDHEN, CDR2 SYDVKM.

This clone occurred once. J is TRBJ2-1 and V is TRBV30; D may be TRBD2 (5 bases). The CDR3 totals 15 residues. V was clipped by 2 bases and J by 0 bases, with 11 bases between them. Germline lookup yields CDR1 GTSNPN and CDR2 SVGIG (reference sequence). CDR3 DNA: TGTGCCTGGAGTCGAGGGAAAAGCTCCTACAATGAGCAGTTCTTC. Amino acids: CAWSRGKSSYNEQFF.

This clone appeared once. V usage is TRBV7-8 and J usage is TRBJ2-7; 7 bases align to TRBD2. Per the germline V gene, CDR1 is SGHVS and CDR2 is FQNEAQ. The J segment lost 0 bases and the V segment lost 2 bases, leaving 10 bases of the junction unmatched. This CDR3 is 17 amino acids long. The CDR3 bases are TGTGCCAGCAGCTTATCAGCGGGACCCGCAAGCTCCTACGAGCAGTACTTC. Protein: CASSLSAGPASSYEQYF.

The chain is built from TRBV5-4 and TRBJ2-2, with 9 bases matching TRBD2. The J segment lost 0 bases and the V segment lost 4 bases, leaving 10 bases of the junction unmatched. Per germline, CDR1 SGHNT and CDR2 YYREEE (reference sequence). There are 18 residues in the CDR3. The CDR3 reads CASSPGNSGSANTGELFF. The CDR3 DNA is TGTGCCAGCAGCCCGGGAAATAGCGGGAGTGCGAACACCGGGGAGCTGTTTTTT.

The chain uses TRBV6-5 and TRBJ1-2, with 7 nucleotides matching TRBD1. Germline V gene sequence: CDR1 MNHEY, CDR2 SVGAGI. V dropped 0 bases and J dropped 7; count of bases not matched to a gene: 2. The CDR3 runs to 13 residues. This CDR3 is CASSYSGTAGYTF. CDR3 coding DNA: TGTGCCAGCAGTTACTCGGGGACAGCTGGCTACACCTTC.

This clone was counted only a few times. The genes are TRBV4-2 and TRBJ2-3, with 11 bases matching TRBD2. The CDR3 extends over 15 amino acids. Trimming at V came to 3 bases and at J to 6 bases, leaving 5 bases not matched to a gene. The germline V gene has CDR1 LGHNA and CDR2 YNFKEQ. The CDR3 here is CASSHQLAGDDTQYF. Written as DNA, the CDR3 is TGTGCCAGCAGCCACCAACTAGCGGGGGATGATACGCAGTATTTT.

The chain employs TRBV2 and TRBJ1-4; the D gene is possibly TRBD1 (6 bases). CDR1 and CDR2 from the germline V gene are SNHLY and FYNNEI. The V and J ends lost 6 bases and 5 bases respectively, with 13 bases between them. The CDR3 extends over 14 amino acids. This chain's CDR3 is CASRVWTVNEKLFF. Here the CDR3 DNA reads TGTGCCAGCAGGGTATGGACAGTCAATGAAAAACTGTTTTTT.

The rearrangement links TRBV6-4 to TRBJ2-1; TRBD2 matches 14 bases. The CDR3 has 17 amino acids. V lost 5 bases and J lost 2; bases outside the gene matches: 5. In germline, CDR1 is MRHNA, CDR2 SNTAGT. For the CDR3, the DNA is TGTGCCAGCAGTCGGGGACTAGCGGGAGCAACCTACAATGAGCAGTTCTTC. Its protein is CASSRGLAGATYNEQFF.

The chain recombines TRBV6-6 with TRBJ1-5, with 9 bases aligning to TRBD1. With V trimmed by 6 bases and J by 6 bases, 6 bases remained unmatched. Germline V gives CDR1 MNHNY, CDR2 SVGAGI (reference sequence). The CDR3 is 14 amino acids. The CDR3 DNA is TGTGCCAGCAGCCGGGACAGGGCGGTTCAGCCCCAGCATTTT. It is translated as CASSRDRAVQPQHF.

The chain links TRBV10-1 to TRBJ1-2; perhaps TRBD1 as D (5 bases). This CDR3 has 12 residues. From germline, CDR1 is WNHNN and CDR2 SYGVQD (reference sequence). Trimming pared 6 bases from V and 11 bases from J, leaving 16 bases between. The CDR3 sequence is CASSQSGGAYTF. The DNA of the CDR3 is TGCGCCAGCAGCCAGTCGGGCGGGGCGTACACCTTC.